What follows describes a single T cell receptor beta chain. Its target is unknown. Generated by immunoSEQ multiplex PCR, the TCRdb table keeps only in-frame clones and is missing some. The sample contains approximately 940,000 clones, over 75% of which appear only once. Germline assignment: CDR1 LNHDA and CDR2 SQIVND (reference sequence). V shed 9 bases and J shed 8 bases, with 19 bases lying between them. This CDR3 region has 14 residues. Donors had no recently reported acute infections or vaccinations and were HIV-negative. The sample originates from a study of shared clonotypes between healthy human individuals. Regarding the study as a whole: When naive CD4 clonotypes were compared across a few donors, around 5% were shared. Incompleteness in sorted-subset sequencing, despite large depth, was shown by rarefaction. Among non-shared clonotypes, generation probabilities were lower than among those shared by all four donors.

J is TRBJ1-4 and V is TRBV19; D not resolved. Sequencing was carried out using memory CD4+ T cells sorted from blood. Subset denoted: CD45RA-negative fraction. The receptor's source is a man aged 18 to 29 in good health. Written as DNA, the CDR3 is TGTGCCAGCAGGTTCCTTGGGTTGGGGGAAAAACTGTTTTTT. The encoded protein is CASRFLGLGEKLFF.